A single sample gave rise to the 5 T cell receptor beta chains below, sequenced in a study of graft-versus-host responses after intestinal transplantation. These receptors have no identified antigens. Libraries were prepared by immunoSEQ multiplex PCR; TCRdb keeps only in-frame clonotypes and omits some of them. Among about 99,000 clones listed, roughly 93% were seen once. Sequenced material: unstimulated CD8+ T cells sorted from spleen or lymph node cells, taken before intestinal transplant. The receptors were gathered from a human donor who received an intestinal transplant.

This chain connects TRBV27 to TRBJ2-6; no clear D. The CDR3 has 15 amino acids. Deletions cut 2 bases from V and 0 bases from J, with 5 bases between. The germline CDR1 and CDR2 sequences are MNHEY and SMNVEV (reference sequence). For the CDR3, the DNA is TGTGCCAGCAGTTTAGGTGTCTCTGGGGCCAACGTCCTGACTTTC. The encoded protein is CASSLGVSGANVLTF. The whole variable domain, filled in from reference TRBV27 and TRBJ2-6, reads EAQVTQNPRYLITVTGKKLTVTCSQNMNHEYMSWYRQDPGLGLRQIYYSMNVEVTDKGDVPEGYKVSRKEKRNFPLILESPSPNQTSLYFCASSLGVSGANVLTFGAGSRLTVL.

The chain links TRBV30 to TRBJ2-5, with TRBD2 identical over 8 bases. Germline CDR1 GTSNPN, CDR2 SVGIG (reference sequence). The CDR3 is 15 amino acids. Trimming took 4 bases from V and 2 from J; bases not matched to a gene: 9. In DNA, the CDR3 is TGTGCCTGGATTCACGGGACTAGTTGGCAAGAGACCCAGTACTTC. It yields the protein CAWIHGTSWQETQYF.

This clone was recorded only once. The chain is built from TRBV25-1 and TRBJ2-5, with TRBD2 as a possible D gene (6 bases). The CDR3 length is 17 residues. Germline V CDR1 and CDR2: MGHDK, SYGVNS. V lost 0 bases, J lost 3 bases, and 17 bases lay in between. In nucleotides, the CDR3 is TGTGCCAGCAGTGAATATGGACTGGGACTCCAGGAAGAGACCCAGTACTTC. As protein: CASSEYGLGLQEETQYF. Full variable domain (remainder filled in from reference TRBV25-1 and TRBJ2-5): EADIYQTPRYLVIGTGKKITLECSQTMGHDKMYWYQQDPGMELHLIHYSYGVNSTEKGDLSSESTVSRIRTEHFPLTLESARPSHTSQYLCASSEYGLGLQEETQYFGPGTRLLVL.

This clone came up once. J is TRBJ2-1 and V is TRBV7-9, with a tentative D call TRBD2 (6 bases). Trimming pared 8 bases from V and 9 bases from J, leaving 17 bases between. This CDR3 comprises 13 residues. Germline CDR1 is SEHNR and CDR2 is FQNEAQ (reference sequence). CDR3 residues: CASGGNGIREQFF. CDR3 in DNA: TGTGCCAGCGGGGGGAACGGGATCCGTGAGCAGTTCTTC. The full variable domain, rest sourced from reference TRBV7-9 and TRBJ2-1, is DTGVSQNPRHKITKRGQNVTFRCDPISEHNRLYWYRQTLGQGPEFLTYFQNEAQLEKSRLLSDRFSAERPKGSFSTLEIQRTEQGDSAMYLCASGGNGIREQFFGPGTRLTVL.

The chain links TRBV30 to TRBJ1-3; possible D gene TRBD1, 6 bases. The germline V gene encodes CDR1 GTSNPN and CDR2 SVGIG (reference sequence). The length of the CDR3 is 15 residues. The germline V and J ends were trimmed by 6 bases and 4 bases, with 19 bases remaining between them. CDR3 loop: CACLIQGLNGNTIYF. CDR3 in DNA: TGTGCCTGCCTTATACAGGGACTTAACGGAAACACCATATATTTT.